Below, 14 T cell receptor beta chains from the same sample are listed, as sequenced in a study of blood T cell repertoires in COVID-19. The table came from immunoSEQ multiplex PCR; TCRdb's copy has only in-frame clones and leaves some out. The sample holds about 240,000 clones; about 89% are singletons and the top ten take over 4%. The specimen was PBMCs or T cells enriched from blood (not recorded which). The receptors shown here come from a woman aged 30 to 39 who had recovered from COVID-19.

The chain is built from TRBV19 and TRBJ1-2; the D is unclear. The CDR3 is made up of 14 amino acids. Germline V gives CDR1 LNHDA, CDR2 SQIVND (reference sequence). Trimming pared 3 bases from V and 0 bases from J, leaving 8 bases between. The CDR3 bases are TGTGCCAGTAGTATCAGTGTAACTAACTATGGCTACACCTTC. Translation: CASSISVTNYGYTF.

The chain links TRBV28 to TRBJ2-5, with a possible D match to TRBD1 (6 bases). This CDR3 has 16 amino acids. The V end lost 5 bases, the J end lost 0 bases, and 16 bases lay between the germline ends. Germline CDR1 MDHEN, CDR2 SYDVKM. CDR3 in DNA: TGTGCCAGCAGTCGAATCCGACAGGACGACCAAGAGACCCAGTACTTC. It translates to CASSRIRQDDQETQYF. Filled out from reference TRBV28 and TRBJ2-5, the complete variable domain reads DVKVTQSSRYLVKRTGEKVFLECVQDMDHENMFWYRQDPGLGLRLIYFSYDVKMKEKGDIPEGYSVSREKKERFSLILESASTNQTSMYLCASSRIRQDDQETQYFGPGTRLLVL.

In this sample, this clone turned up once. This chain uses TRBV19 with TRBJ2-2; 8 bases are shared with TRBD1. Germline-derived CDR1 and CDR2 are LNHDA and SQIVND (reference sequence). V lost 4 bases to trimming and J lost 3 bases; unmatched junction nucleotides: 7. The length of the CDR3 is 16 residues. This CDR3 reads CASSRDRGRDTGELFF. CDR3 DNA sequence: TGTGCCAGTAGTAGAGACAGGGGTCGGGACACCGGGGAGCTGTTTTTT.

The V and J genes are TRBV27 and TRBJ2-1; maybe TRBD1 (6 bases). CDR1 and CDR2 from the germline V gene are MNHEY and SMNVEV (reference sequence). The CDR3 spans 14 residues. Trimming left V 7 bases short and J 6 bases short, with 16 bases between. CDR3 residues: CASNLGRGFNEQFF. Here the CDR3 DNA reads TGTGCCAGCAACTTGGGCAGGGGATTCAATGAGCAGTTCTTC.

The sample holds one count of this clone. The chain couples TRBV5-4 to TRBJ2-2; 15 positions match TRBD2. Germline CDR1 is SGHNT and CDR2 is YYREEE (reference sequence). Trimming took 4 bases from V and 5 from J; bases not matched to a gene: 9. The CDR3 sequence is 18 residues long. CDR3 bases: TGTGCCAGCAGCGGAACCGGGACTAGCGGGAGGAGGACCGGGGAGCTGTTTTTT. Protein product: CASSGTGTSGRRTGELFF.

The CDR3 nucleotides read TGCGCCAGCAGCTTGGATCAGGGGACAGATACGCAGTATTTT. This encodes CASSLDQGTDTQYF. The chain employs TRBV5-1 and TRBJ2-3; a possible D gene is TRBD1 (6 bases). Germline CDR1 SGHRS, CDR2 YFSETQ. This CDR3 contains 14 residues. Trimming cost V 0 bases and J 3 bases, with 8 bases left between them.

The gene calls are TRBV10-3 and TRBJ2-5, with a weak D call TRBD2 (6 bases). Deletions cut 6 bases from V and 0 bases from J, with 11 bases between. The germline CDR1 and CDR2 sequences are ENHRY and SYGVKD. The CDR3 contains 14 residues. This chain's CDR3 is CAISRGDYQETQYF. CDR3 bases: TGTGCCATCAGCCGTGGGGACTACCAAGAGACCCAGTACTTC.

The rearrangement links TRBV30 to TRBJ2-1, with 12 positions matching TRBD2. The CDR3 runs to 14 residues. The J segment lost 8 bases and the V segment lost 0 bases, leaving 2 bases of the junction unmatched. The germline gives CDR1 GTSNPN, CDR2 SVGIG (reference sequence). This CDR3 reads CAWSVGTSGYEQFF. The CDR3 nucleotides read TGTGCCTGGAGTGTAGGGACTAGCGGGTATGAGCAGTTCTTC.

The chain employs TRBV18 and TRBJ1-5, with D uncertain. The germline V and J ends were trimmed by 2 bases and 5 bases, with 16 bases remaining between them. Per germline, CDR1 KGHSH and CDR2 LQKENI. The CDR3 consists of 16 residues. This CDR3 reads CASSPRRAAWDQPQHF. Here the CDR3 DNA reads TGTGCCAGCTCACCAAGGAGGGCCGCTTGGGATCAGCCCCAGCATTTT.

This chain uses TRBV4-3 with TRBJ2-2; 9 nucleotides match TRBD2. Germline assignment: CDR1 LGHNA and CDR2 YSLEER. The CDR3 contains 16 residues. The V segment lost 1 base and the J segment 4 bases; nucleotides outside the gene matches: 4. CDR3: CASSQASGMGTGELFF. In DNA, the CDR3 is TGCGCCAGCAGCCAAGCTAGCGGGATGGGCACCGGGGAGCTGTTTTTT.

This chain uses TRBV19 with TRBJ1-2; 7 nucleotides align to TRBD1. This CDR3 spans 17 amino acids. Germline V CDR1 and CDR2: LNHDA, SQIVND (reference sequence). Trimming took 0 bases from V and 4 from J; bases not matched to a gene: 11. The CDR3 loop is CASSIDSKWDSLYGYTF. CDR3 in DNA: TGTGCCAGTAGTATAGACTCCAAATGGGACAGCCTCTATGGCTACACCTTC.

The rearrangement joins TRBV2 to TRBJ2-1; 7 bases line up with TRBD1. In germline, CDR1 is SNHLY, CDR2 FYNNEI. The V gene end was trimmed by 2 bases and the J gene end by 5 bases; junction bases not matched to a gene: 6. This CDR3 is built from 15 residues. Here the CDR3 DNA reads TGTGCCAGCAGTGAATTCCGGGACAGAGACAATGAGCAGTTCTTC. Protein: CASSEFRDRDNEQFF.

In DNA, the CDR3 is TGTGCCAGCAGCCTCCGCTGGGGGAGGGAAGAGACCCAGTACTTC. Its protein product is CASSLRWGREETQYF. The chain combines TRBV11-3 with TRBJ2-5; 7 nucleotides line up with TRBD2. With V trimmed by 5 bases and J by 3 bases, 9 bases remained unmatched. Germline V gene lookup returns CDR1 SGHNT and CDR2 YENEEA. This CDR3 has 15 residues.

V and J are TRBV7-6 and TRBJ2-7; D might be TRBD1 (6 bases). Germline CDR1 reads SGHVS; CDR2 reads FNYEAQ. V was trimmed by 1 base and J by 6 bases, leaving 19 bases between them. The CDR3 runs to 16 residues. The DNA for the CDR3 is TGTGCCAGCAGCTTAGGACCACTCCAACAGGGATCCGAGCAGTACTTC. Protein product: CASSLGPLQQGSEQYF.